Listed below are T cell receptor beta chains from one sample, sequenced in a study of T-cell memory formation after mild COVID-19. From the 5' RACE reads, TCRdb called clonotypes with MiXCR, one entry per CDR3 protein. The repertoire includes tens of thousands of distinct CDR3 sequences, around 6.3% of them detected once, and approximately 0.8% sits in the top ten. The sequenced material came from PBMCs or a T cell subset sorted from them (not recorded which). These receptors were obtained from an adult who had mild COVID-19 (a few samples of this study predate the infection). Cell type and time point are not known. The CDR3 runs from the conserved cysteine through the conserved F or W. The D gene is left open where the match is weak. Rows may omit the clone size; those that give it use once, few, many or a size class.

v_call	clone_size	d_call	j_call	cdr3_aa	cdr3_nt
TRBV6-2/TRBV6-3	NA	NA	TRBJ1-2	CASKSGRYVDGYTF	TGTGCCAGCAAATCCGGGAGATACGTGGATGGCTACACCTTC
TRBV24-1	many	TRBD2	TRBJ2-1	CATGLAGGSSYNEQFF	TGTGCCACGGGACTAGCGGGAGGTAGCTCCTACAATGAGCAGTTCTTC
TRBV5-1	few	NA	TRBJ2-7	CASSLRLGGGQSSYEQYF	TGCGCCAGCAGCTTGCGCCTGGGAGGGGGCCAGAGCTCCTACGAGCAGTACTTC
TRBV20-1	NA	TRBD1	TRBJ1-1	CSAEYGQGFTEAFF	TGCAGTGCTGAATACGGACAGGGCTTCACTGAAGCTTTCTTT
TRBV15	many	NA	TRBJ1-6	CATSRGGDSPLHF	TGTGCCACCAGCAGAGGGGGAGATTCACCCCTCCACTTT
TRBV4-2	many	TRBD2	TRBJ2-1	CASSQEPGLAGFDEQFF	TGTGCCAGCAGCCAAGAGCCGGGACTAGCGGGGTTCGATGAGCAGTTCTTC
TRBV25-1	many	NA	TRBJ2-7	CASSEAGDEQYF	TGTGCCAGCAGTGAAGCGGGCGACGAGCAGTACTTC
TRBV27	few	TRBD1	TRBJ2-3	CASSPRTGSTDTQYF	TGTGCCAGCAGTCCCCGGACAGGTTCTACAGATACGCAGTATTTT
TRBV6-4	NA	NA	TRBJ1-3	CASSPAQGPGNTIYF	TGTGCCAGCAGCCCAGCACAGGGACCTGGAAACACCATATATTTT
TRBV7-9	many	NA	TRBJ1-1	CASSSTGPRGAFF	TGTGCCAGCAGCTCCACAGGGCCGAGGGGAGCTTTCTTT
TRBV5-1	many	NA	TRBJ2-2	CASSFNGITTGELFF	TGCGCCAGCAGCTTTAACGGGATTACAACCGGGGAGCTGTTTTTT
TRBV2	few	TRBD2	TRBJ2-7	CASSGTSGRVSYEQYF	TGTGCCAGCAGTGGGACTAGCGGGAGGGTCTCCTACGAGCAGTACTTC
TRBV7-6	NA	NA	TRBJ2-2	CASSSQGGDPYTGELFF	TGTGCCAGCAGCAGCCAGGGGGGGGACCCCTACACCGGGGAGCTGTTTTTT
TRBV7-9	NA	NA	TRBJ1-1	CASSIMNTEAFF	TGTGCCAGCAGCATTATGAACACTGAAGCTTTCTTT
TRBV19	few	NA	TRBJ2-6	CASSFSGNSGANVLTF	TGTGCCAGTAGTTTTTCAGGGAACTCTGGGGCCAACGTCCTGACTTTC
TRBV20-1	many	NA	TRBJ1-2	CSARNPGHPHGYTF	TGCAGTGCTAGAAATCCGGGGCACCCTCATGGCTACACCTTC
TRBV30	many	TRBD2	TRBJ2-1	CAWSVWAGVYNEQFF	TGTGCCTGGAGTGTCTGGGCGGGAGTCTACAATGAGCAGTTCTTC
TRBV18	NA	TRBD2	TRBJ2-1	CASSPQGLPNNEQFF	TGTGCCAGCTCACCACAGGGACTACCTAACAATGAGCAGTTCTTC
TRBV5-1	NA	NA	TRBJ2-1	CASSLGGFDEQFF	TGCGCCAGCAGCTTGGGGGGGTTCGATGAGCAGTTCTTC
TRBV24-1	NA	TRBD1	TRBJ2-3	CATSALTDRVALSTDTQYF	TGTGCCACCAGTGCACTTACGGACAGGGTCGCCTTGAGCACAGATACGCAGTATTTT
TRBV12-3/TRBV12-4	few	NA	TRBJ1-5	CASSLARGVNQPQHF	TGTGCCAGCAGTTTAGCGCGGGGGGTTAATCAGCCCCAGCATTTT
TRBV5-4	few	TRBD2	TRBJ2-1	CASSLLAGEPYNEQFF	TGTGCCAGCAGCTTGTTAGCGGGGGAACCGTACAATGAGCAGTTCTTC
TRBV5-1	many	NA	TRBJ2-2	CASSLDQTGTGELFF	TGCGCCAGCAGCCTGGATCAGACGGGCACCGGGGAGCTGTTTTTT
TRBV5-4	few	TRBD1	TRBJ2-1	CASSRTGDSSYNEQFF	TGTGCCAGCAGCCGGACAGGCGATTCCTCCTACAATGAGCAGTTCTTC
TRBV12-3/TRBV12-4	many	TRBD2	TRBJ2-7	CASKGTSGSYEQYF	TGTGCCAGCAAAGGGACTAGCGGATCCTACGAGCAGTACTTC
TRBV9	NA	NA	TRBJ2-3	CASSPRGARTSTDTQYF	TGTGCCAGCAGCCCTCGGGGAGCGCGGACTAGCACAGATACGCAGTATTTT
TRBV24-1	many	NA	TRBJ2-2	CATSETPSAGELFF	TGTGCCACCAGTGAAACCCCTAGTGCCGGGGAGCTGTTTTTT
TRBV12-3/TRBV12-4	many	NA	TRBJ2-7	CASSLATAYEQYF	TGTGCCAGCAGTTTAGCGACAGCTTACGAGCAGTACTTC
TRBV12-3/TRBV12-4	many	TRBD2	TRBJ2-3	CASSLTSGTTDTQYF	TGTGCCAGCAGTTTAACTAGCGGGACCACAGATACGCAGTATTTT
TRBV5-8	few	NA	TRBJ1-5	CASSSGTYSNQPQHF	TGTGCCAGCAGCTCCGGGACATATAGCAATCAGCCCCAGCATTTT
TRBV5-1	NA	TRBD2	TRBJ2-7	CASSTGTSGRYEQYF	TGCGCCAGCAGCACCGGGACTAGCGGGAGATACGAGCAGTACTTC
TRBV10-2	NA	TRBD1	TRBJ1-6	CASSPGQGAGSPLHF	TGCGCCAGCAGCCCCGGACAGGGGGCGGGTTCACCCCTCCACTTT
TRBV4-3	NA	TRBD1	TRBJ2-5	CASSRTGGSGETQYF	TGCGCCAGCAGCCGGACAGGGGGCTCAGGAGAGACCCAGTACTTC
TRBV20-1	few	TRBD2	TRBJ2-5	CSAREGTSGLGTLYF	TGCAGTGCTAGAGAGGGGACTAGCGGCCTCGGGACCCTGTACTTC
TRBV7-2	many	NA	TRBJ1-5	CASSLGSGGNQPQHF	TGTGCCAGCAGCTTAGGGTCCGGAGGGAATCAGCCCCAGCATTTT
TRBV20-1	few	NA	TRBJ2-7	CSATGSTLGYEQYF	TGCAGTGCTACGGGCAGTACTTTAGGCTACGAGCAGTACTTC
TRBV4-3	NA	NA	TRBJ1-6	CASSPDLNNSPLHF	TGCGCCAGCAGCCCCGATCTTAATAATTCACCCCTCCACTTT
TRBV6-2/TRBV6-3	many	NA	TRBJ2-6	CASRSAGASGANVLTF	TGTGCCAGTCGCAGCGCAGGAGCCTCTGGGGCCAACGTCCTGACTTTC
TRBV5-5	many	TRBD2	TRBJ2-7	CASSSKAGGSSYEQYF	TGTGCCAGCAGCTCAAAAGCGGGAGGGAGCTCCTACGAGCAGTACTTC
TRBV6-5	many	NA	TRBJ1-4	CASSYSSFEKLFF	TGTGCCAGCAGTTACTCGAGCTTTGAAAAACTGTTTTTT
TRBV4-3	NA	TRBD2	TRBJ2-2	CASSQEASGRAGELFF	TGCGCCAGCAGCCAAGAGGCTAGCGGGAGGGCCGGGGAGCTGTTTTTT
TRBV3-1	many	TRBD2	TRBJ2-7	CASSRSGGESYEQYF	TGTGCCAGCAGCCGTAGCGGGGGGGAATCCTACGAGCAGTACTTC
TRBV20-1	many	TRBD1	TRBJ1-1	CSASGQLNTEAFF	TGCAGTGCCTCGGGACAGTTGAACACTGAAGCTTTCTTT
TRBV6-6	many	TRBD2	TRBJ2-3	CASRTSGFTDTQYF	TGTGCCAGCAGGACTAGCGGGTTCACAGATACGCAGTATTTT
TRBV7-6	NA	TRBD1	TRBJ2-7	CASSLAGGTGTYEQYF	TGTGCCAGCAGCTTAGCCGGGGGGACAGGGACTTACGAGCAGTACTTC
TRBV5-1	many	NA	TRBJ2-5	CASHNPERAQETQYF	TGCGCCAGCCACAATCCAGAGAGGGCCCAAGAGACCCAGTACTTC
TRBV4-1	NA	TRBD1	TRBJ1-1	CASSQDQGGQRNSEAFF	TGCGCCAGCAGCCAAGATCAGGGGGGACAGCGAAATTCGGAAGCTTTCTTT
TRBV2	NA	NA	TRBJ2-2	CASTPGLVNTGELFF	TGTGCCAGCACCCCGGGACTGGTAAACACCGGGGAGCTGTTTTTT
TRBV4-1	many	NA	TRBJ1-6	CASSLGRTVRGSSPLHF	TGCGCCAGCAGCCTCGGTCGGACAGTCCGTGGAAGTTCACCCCTCCACTTT
TRBV7-3	many	NA	TRBJ2-5	CASSFGGAETQYF	TGTGCCAGCAGCTTCGGGGGCGCGGAGACCCAGTACTTC
TRBV12-3/TRBV12-4	NA	TRBD1	TRBJ2-1	CASSWGQSSSYNEQFF	TGTGCCAGCAGTTGGGGACAGTCGAGCTCCTACAATGAGCAGTTCTTC
TRBV7-9	few	NA	TRBJ1-5	CASSPSGTNQPQHF	TGTGCCAGCAGCCCGTCAGGGACTAATCAGCCCCAGCATTTT
TRBV20-1	many	NA	TRBJ1-3	CSAIARGNTIYF	TGCAGTGCTATCGCCAGAGGGAACACCATATATTTT
TRBV12-3/TRBV12-4	many	NA	TRBJ1-5	CASRMAAADNQPQHF	TGTGCCAGCAGGATGGCTGCAGCCGATAATCAGCCCCAGCATTTT